One and the same sample provided the 24 T cell receptor beta chains below, sequenced in a study of Graves' ophthalmopathy and Graves' hyperthyroidism. The authors amplified TCR beta CDR3 regions from RNA transcripts. A first-round RT-PCR used HTBI primers, followed by a second-round multiplex PCR. A single record per CDR3 protein comes from TCRdb applying MiXCR to the multiplex PCR reads. The table shows hundreds of thousands of distinct CDR3 sequences, with 35% to 45% occurring only once. Sequenced sample: peripheral blood. These receptors were collected from an adult man with Graves' ophthalmopathy.

At least ten counts were recorded for this clonotype. The chain couples TRBV10-3 to TRBJ1-1; 9 bases are shared with TRBD1. Germline trimming cut 7 bases from V and 3 bases from J; bases unmatched to any gene: 3. This CDR3 is 13 amino acids long. CDR1 is ENHRY, CDR2 SYGVKD, per germline. CDR3 loop: CAITRTGDTEAFF. DNA of the CDR3: TGTGCCATCACGCGGACAGGGGACACTGAAGCTTTCTTT.

A word on this clonotype: A much larger clone lies one base from this, so it may be a read error. This sequence joins TRBV10-3 and TRBJ1-2, with unresolved D. The CDR3 length is 13 residues. Trimming cost V 2 bases and J 8 bases, with 12 bases left between them. Germline V gene lookup returns CDR1 ENHRY and CDR2 SYGVKD. The CDR3 coding sequence is TGTGCCATCAGTGAGGTAAATAATGTCGGCTACACCTTC. Translated, it gives CAISEVNNVGYTF.

At least ten counts were recorded for this clonotype. V gene TRBV6-1 combines with J gene TRBJ1-1; no clear D. Germline CDR1 MNHNS, CDR2 SASEGT. V lost 7 bases and J lost 4, with 13 bases in between. The CDR3 length is 13 residues. CDR3 region: CASISETGTEAFF. CDR3 coding DNA: TGTGCCAGCATATCGGAAACGGGCACTGAAGCTTTCTTT.

The chain has TRBV7-9 and TRBJ2-7, with D unclear. Trimming took off 6 bases at V and 7 bases at J, with 10 bases between the two ends. The V gene's germline CDR1 is SEHNR and CDR2 FQNEAQ (reference sequence). The CDR3 length is 11 residues. For the CDR3, the DNA is TGTGCCAGCAGTGCAACCAATGAGCAGTACTTC. Translation: CASSATNEQYF.

The chain couples TRBV7-4 to TRBJ2-2; D ambiguous. The V gene lost 5 bases and the J gene lost 2 bases, with 18 bases spanning the gap. This CDR3 is 17 amino acids long. From germline, CDR1 is SGHVT and CDR2 SQSDAQ. This chain's CDR3 is CASSQLTSSGNTGELFF. The CDR3 DNA reads as TGTGCCAGCAGCCAACTTACAAGTTCGGGTAACACCGGGGAGCTGTTTTTT.

The CDR3 region is CASSPGGYQETQYF. CDR3 nucleotides: TGTGCCAGCAGTCCAGGGGGCTACCAAGAGACCCAGTACTTC. The chain carries TRBV9 and TRBJ2-5, with TRBD1 matching 8 bases. V lost 5 bases and J lost 0; bases outside the gene matches: 3. There are 14 residues in the CDR3. Per the germline V gene, CDR1 is SGDLS and CDR2 is YYNGEE.

This clonotype was counted ten times or more. V gene TRBV19 combines with J gene TRBJ2-7; D ambiguous. This CDR3 is 12 amino acids long. Germline CDR1 is LNHDA and CDR2 is SQIVND (reference sequence). Trimming pared 6 bases from V and 3 bases from J, leaving 9 bases between. CDR3: CASSPARYEQYF. As DNA, the CDR3 is TGTGCCAGTAGCCCCGCCCGCTACGAGCAGTACTTC.

In its sample, this clonotype was seen a few times. The chain recombines TRBV4-1 with TRBJ2-7; 12 bases match TRBD2. This CDR3 is 17 amino acids long. Trimming cost V 2 bases and J 0 bases; bases outside gene matches: 5. The germline gives CDR1 MGHRA, CDR2 YSYEKL. DNA for the CDR3: TGCGCCAGCAGCCAAAGGGTGACTAGCGGGAGCTCCTACGAGCAGTACTTC. Translated, it gives CASSQRVTSGSSYEQYF.

This clonotype occurred a few times. The chain uses TRBV11-2 and TRBJ2-7; a weak D match, TRBD1 (6 bases). V gave up 1 base and J gave up 3 bases, with 10 bases separating them. The CDR3 is 14 amino acids. The germline V gene has CDR1 SGHAT and CDR2 FQNNGV. CDR3 protein: CASSLGQAGYEQYF. The CDR3 region has the DNA TGTGCCAGCAGCTTAGGACAGGCTGGCTACGAGCAGTACTTC.

The genes are TRBV29-1 and TRBJ1-5; D unclear. CDR1 is SQVTM and CDR2 is ANQGSEA in the germline V gene. This CDR3 has 16 amino acids. Between the trimmed V and J ends, which lost 3 bases and 2 bases, there was a span of 17 bases. This CDR3 reads CSVDPSGRVCNQPQHF. Here the CDR3 DNA reads TGCAGCGTTGACCCTAGCGGGCGGGTGTGCAATCAGCCCCAGCATTTT.

The chain is built from TRBV20-1 and TRBJ1-5; D gene uncertain. Between the trimmed V and J ends, which lost 6 bases and 11 bases, there was a span of 23 bases. The CDR3 runs 14 residues. Germline-derived CDR1 and CDR2 are DFQATT and SNEGSKA (reference sequence). This CDR3 reads CSASRAPNQETQHF. DNA of the CDR3: TGCAGTGCCTCTAGGGCACCCAACCAAGAGACCCAGCATTTT.

The chain has TRBV6-5 and TRBJ1-3; TRBD1 might be the D (5 bases). Deletions cut 7 bases from V and 0 bases from J, with 22 bases between. CDR1 and CDR2 (germline): MNHEY, SVGAGI. The CDR3 is made up of 18 amino acids. CDR3: CASNPLGVGAISGNTIYF. In nucleotides, the CDR3 is TGTGCCAGCAATCCCCTAGGGGTAGGGGCGATCTCTGGAAACACCATATATTTT.

At least ten counts were recorded for this clonotype. The chain employs TRBV7-9 and TRBJ2-7; 9 bases match TRBD1. Germline V gene lookup returns CDR1 SEHNR and CDR2 FQNEAQ (reference sequence). With 1 base clipped from V and 7 bases from J, the junction kept 8 bases outside the gene matches. The CDR3 is 15 amino acids. The CDR3 protein is CASSLVGQGSREQYF. CDR3 coding DNA: TGTGCCAGCAGCTTAGTGGGACAGGGATCGAGGGAGCAGTACTTC.

In this sample, this clonotype turned up a few times. CDR3 nucleotides: TGTGCCAGCAGTTTAAAGGGATCGGGGACTGAAGCTTTCTTT. This codes for CASSLKGSGTEAFF. The chain uses TRBV2 and TRBJ1-1; D not certain. V lost 5 bases, J lost 5 bases, and 15 bases lay in between. The CDR3 totals 14 residues. CDR1 is SNHLY and CDR2 is FYNNEI in the germline V gene.

With respect to this clonotype: Its ends do not fully match the called genes, so a read error is possible. The chain combines TRBV7-9 with TRBJ1-2; the match to TRBD1 covers 10 bases. The CDR3 extends over 16 amino acids. The germline gives CDR1 SEHNR, CDR2 FQNEAQ (reference sequence). The CDR3, as DNA: TGTGCCAGCAGCTTCAGTCCGGGACAGGGGAACTATGGCCACACCTTC. This gives the protein CASSFSPGQGNYGHTF.

About this clonotype: One base away lies a much larger clone, so this may be a sequencing read error. This rearrangement joins TRBV10-3 to TRBJ1-2; D not resolved. Trimming stripped 10 bases from V and 7 bases from J, with 16 bases between. Germline assignment: CDR1 ENHRY and CDR2 SYGVKD. CDR3 length equals 12 residues. CDR3 region: CASSPRTCGYTF. CDR3 nucleotide sequence: TGTGCCAGCAGCCCGAGGACCTGTGGCTACACCTTC.

V usage is TRBV12-3 or TRBV12-4 and J usage is TRBJ1-2; perhaps TRBD1 as D (6 bases). This CDR3 region has 14 residues. Trimming stripped 6 bases from V and 3 bases from J, with 14 bases between. CDR3 residues: CASRLSGGDYGYTF. Here the CDR3 DNA reads TGTGCCAGCAGGCTCAGTGGGGGCGACTATGGCTACACCTTC.

The J gene is TRBJ1-4, the V gene TRBV15; no definite D call. With 0 bases removed from V and 2 bases from J, the gap between germline ends came to 4 bases. Germline CDR1 is LNHNV and CDR2 is YYDKDF (reference sequence). The CDR3 is 14 amino acids. The CDR3 nucleotides are TGTGCCACCAGCAGAGATAGGACTAATGAAAAACTGTTTTTT. It codes for CATSRDRTNEKLFF.

V gene TRBV29-1 combines with J gene TRBJ1-1; 7 positions match TRBD1. The CDR3 has 16 residues. Unmatched junction bases numbered 11, after V lost 4 bases and J lost 0 bases. The germline CDR1 and CDR2 sequences are SQVTM and ANQGSEA. CDR3 amino acids: CSVAPIGTEVNTEAFF. As DNA, the CDR3 is TGCAGCGTTGCCCCCATCGGGACAGAGGTGAACACTGAAGCTTTCTTT.

This clonotype was detected ten times or more. The chain joins TRBV19 to TRBJ1-3, with unresolved D. The CDR3 is made up of 15 amino acids. The V gene lost 8 bases and the J gene lost 0 bases, with 14 bases spanning the gap. Per germline, CDR1 LNHDA and CDR2 SQIVND (reference sequence). CDR3 bases: TGTGCCAGTGACAAAGGAGTTGCCTCTGGAAACACCATATATTTT. It specifies CASDKGVASGNTIYF.

This clonotype was picked up many times. The chain is built from TRBV20-1 and TRBJ2-7; TRBD1 agrees at 9 bases. V shed 4 bases, J shed 3 bases, and the junction held 4 bases outside the gene matches. CDR1 and CDR2 (germline): DFQATT, SNEGSKA (reference sequence). The CDR3 is made up of 13 amino acids. The CDR3 spells CSANRGQDYEQYF. CDR3 in DNA: TGCAGTGCTAACAGGGGGCAGGACTACGAGCAGTACTTC.

This clonotype was recorded a few times. The chain is built from TRBV7-3 and TRBJ2-2; D may match TRBD1 or TRBD2 (5 bases each). Germline V CDR1 and CDR2: SGHTA, FQGTGA. Trimming shortened V by 5 bases and J by 1 base, and 11 bases separated the two germline ends. CDR3 size: 15 residues. The CDR3 loop reads CASSPGTQNTGELFF. The CDR3, as DNA: TGTGCCAGCAGCCCCGGGACCCAGAACACCGGGGAGCTGTTTTTT.

There are many counts of this clonotype. The J gene is TRBJ2-7, the V gene TRBV6-5, with D tentatively TRBD1 (6 bases). Germline CDR1 MNHEY, CDR2 SVGAGI. Between the trimmed V and J ends, which lost 2 bases and 2 bases, there was a span of 10 bases. The CDR3 length is 14 residues. The CDR3: CASSYGQTTYEQYF. In DNA, the CDR3 is TGTGCCAGCAGTTACGGACAGACAACCTACGAGCAGTACTTC.

DNA for the CDR3: TGTGCCAGCAGCCAAGAATCCCCTCGAAGGGGGGAGCTGTTTTTT. Its translation: CASSQESPRRGELFF. The genes are TRBV11-2 and TRBJ2-2; D unresolved. The ends were cut back, 5 bases at V and 8 bases at J, with 18 bases in the middle. Germline V gives CDR1 SGHAT, CDR2 FQNNGV. The CDR3 covers 15 residues.